Listed below are T cell receptor beta chains from one sample, sequenced in a study of radiotherapy plus CTLA-4 blockade in lung cancer. TCRdb's table, derived via immunoSEQ multiplex PCR, lists solely in-frame clones and lacks some. The data show 95,000 to 150,000 clones, with 70% to 90% seen just once and just under 7% held by the top ten. Here the sequenced sample was peripheral blood, taken from a patient treated with radiotherapy plus ipilimumab. Every receptor here comes from a human donor with non-small cell lung cancer that progressed on radiotherapy plus ipilimumab. Both conserved end residues are part of each CDR3. Expanded clones get a size class; other rows say once, few or many, or leave the size out.

TRBJ1-5 | TRBV9 | . | CASSGQGKSNQPQHF
TRBJ2-1 | TRBV5-6 | . | CASSPGTANGQFF
TRBJ2-1 | TRBV6-1 | . | CASRNAGTRVNEQFF
TRBJ2-3 | TRBV18 | . | CASSPLLTDTQYF
TRBJ2-1 | TRBV29-1 | . | CSVRSGPVSYNEQFF
TRBJ1-3 | TRBV2 | . | CASRPGQSGNTIYF
TRBJ2-1 | TRBV5-6 | . | CASSAETGTSYNEQFF
TRBJ1-4 | TRBV25-1 | . | CATSPGQGGEKLFF
TRBJ2-5 | TRBV27 | . | CASSPLAGGGETQYF
TRBJ2-5 | TRBV25-1 | . | CASSPPGTGSETQYF
TRBJ2-3 | TRBV5-1 | once | CASSLGLAQGQDTQYF
TRBJ2-3 | TRBV9 | . | CASSVDGRTDTQYF
TRBJ2-2 | TRBV9 | . | CASSVGGLHTGELFF
TRBJ2-1 | TRBV18 | . | CASSPRGGLRDEQFF
TRBJ1-2 | TRBV12-5 | . | CASGLVGGGSNYGYTF
TRBJ2-4 | TRBV6-5 | . | CASSIGLAKNIQYF
TRBJ1-3 | TRBV7-9 | once | CASSLTRSAGAGNTIYF
TRBJ2-7 | TRBV10-3 | . | CAISERSTGTGRYEQYF
TRBJ2-1 | TRBV4-1 | . | CASSQRDGTGSPDNEQFF
TRBJ2-1 | TRBV27 | . | CASSLEGVSYNEQFF
TRBJ2-1 | TRBV5-6 | . | CASTSALAGGLNEQFF
TRBJ1-2 | TRBV13 | . | CASSLNTLGGYGYTF
TRBJ2-1 | TRBV5-1 | . | CASSLSQGIGEQFF
TRBJ2-7 | TRBV4-1 | . | CASSQVAGESYEQYF
TRBJ2-7 | TRBV15 | . | CATSGPTSGFSYEQYF
TRBJ2-7 | TRBV5-4 | . | CASITSGVYEQYF
TRBJ1-5 | TRBV6-6 | once | CASSYINQPQHF
TRBJ2-4 | TRBV4-1 | . | CASSPLAGGPSDF
TRBJ2-3 | TRBV4-1 | once | CASSQEGPPYADTQYF
TRBJ1-5 | TRBV5-1 | once | CASKVDGYSNQPQHF
TRBJ2-5 | TRBV5-4 | . | CASSLRTSGGETQYF
TRBJ2-7 | TRBV5-5 | . | CASSLVWGGGDEQYF
TRBJ1-2 | TRBV2 | . | CASSSGTGALYGYTF
TRBJ1-3 | TRBV18 | . | CASSPLQGSGGNTIYF
TRBJ1-3 | TRBV28 | . | CASRPSGLSGNTIYF
TRBJ2-1 | TRBV7-3 | . | CASSLFSGNSYNEQFF
TRBJ2-7 | TRBV30 | . | CAWASDVIDEQYF
TRBJ2-6 | TRBV7-3 | . | CASSLSGQGASGANVLTF
TRBJ2-1 | TRBV6-1 | . | CASSELLVAYNEQFF
TRBJ1-3 | TRBV11-2 | . | CASSRDRGLRNTIYF